The entry below gives a single T cell receptor beta chain sequence along with its context. Its recognized antigen is unknown. There are no base qualities to consult, and no much larger clone falls within one base. The CDR3 runs 14 amino acids, cysteine and phenylalanine included. Kept here is only the CDR3 DNA, which spans 42 bases and is read in frame from base 1. Trimming takes 6 bases off V and 2 bases off J; junction bases not matched to a gene: 4. In the germline V gene, CDR1 corresponds to MNHEY and CDR2 to SVGEGT. The sample belongs to a study of control samples from healthy donors and cancer patients (dated by TCRdb to about 2020). The library was prepared using the immunoSEQ multiplex PCR assay. The source is immuneACCESS, and TCRdb retained only in-frame sequences with V and J called. Part of the clones is not carried over; for the studies checked, unresolved V genes explain less than half of this, and the remainder is unexplained. In this sample the table shows 15,000 to 20,000 clones, around 84% of which occur a single time. The ten largest clones represent about 29% of the sample.

The sequence derives from a woman in her 70s with lung cancer. The sample consisted of PBMCs. Rearrangement joined TRBV6-2 or TRBV6-3 to TRBJ2-7; 10 of the junction bases match TRBD2. The DNA sequence follows: TGTGCCAGCAGCCGTACTAGCGGGACCTACGAGCAGTACTTC. Its protein reads: CASSRTSGTYEQYF.